Listed below are T cell receptor beta chains from one sample, sequenced in a study of patients and donors after allogeneic stem cell transplantation. MiXCR was run by TCRdb on the RT-PCR reads, yielding one entry per CDR3 protein. The sample has about a million distinct CDR3 sequences; more than 15% are singletons. The specimen sequenced was blood, either unsorted or a sorted T cell fraction (not recorded which). The receptor set was obtained from a human donor who was either an allogeneic HSCT recipient or a stem cell or donor lymphocyte infusion donor (not recorded which). It is not recorded whose cells these are; they may come from a transplant donor. The conserved cysteine and the conserved F or W are not part of the CDR3 here. Each record gives: J gene, V gene, CDR3 protein.

J gene: TRBJ1-1; V gene: TRBV20-1; CDR3 protein: SARDRETGGIEAF
J gene: TRBJ1-5; V gene: TRBV28; CDR3 protein: ASSPEHVGNQPQH
J gene: TRBJ1-1; V gene: TRBV6-1; CDR3 protein: ATANRAHTEAF
J gene: TRBJ1-5; V gene: TRBV24-1; CDR3 protein: ATSEAGQGNQPQH
J gene: TRBJ2-1; V gene: TRBV20-1; CDR3 protein: SARDRLAGEREQF
J gene: TRBJ2-6; V gene: TRBV3-1; CDR3 protein: ASRQGAVTGANVLT
J gene: TRBJ1-1; V gene: TRBV11-2; CDR3 protein: ASRPTGTGGAGRTEAF
J gene: TRBJ1-1; V gene: TRBV7-3; CDR3 protein: ASSSPGGGPEAF
J gene: TRBJ2-2; V gene: TRBV2; CDR3 protein: ASTTRYTGELF
J gene: TRBJ2-2; V gene: TRBV2; CDR3 protein: ASRVAGGPGELF
J gene: TRBJ2-2; V gene: TRBV9; CDR3 protein: ASSVTGTRNTGELF
J gene: TRBJ2-3; V gene: TRBV11-2; CDR3 protein: ASSLVPRGADTQY
J gene: TRBJ2-2; V gene: TRBV9; CDR3 protein: ASSVVGTGELF
J gene: TRBJ1-1; V gene: TRBV14; CDR3 protein: ASSPQYTYGTF
J gene: TRBJ2-3; V gene: TRBV27; CDR3 protein: ASSLVSGADTQY